This T cell receptor beta chain was sequenced in a study of OX40 agonist ivuxolimab in advanced cancers. Overall study: Patients were dosed intravenously with ivuxolimab at 0.01 to 10 mg/kg every 2 weeks. Three patients responded partially, comprising one with hepatocellular carcinoma and two with cutaneous melanoma.

TCRdb's table, derived via immunoSEQ multiplex PCR, lists solely in-frame clones and lacks some. The sample records fewer than 85,000 clones, around 82% being singletons. The cohort excluded patients with autoimmune disease history or systemic immunosuppression. The CDR3 loop spans 14 amino acids. V dropped 2 bases and J dropped 4 bases, with 12 bases sitting between them. Germline CDR1 reads GTSNPN; CDR2 reads SVGIG (reference sequence). This sequence originates from an adult with an advanced solid tumor such as melanoma, head and neck, liver or kidney cancer. V is TRBV30 and J is TRBJ1-3; D is undetermined. The sequences come from CD4+ or CD8+ T cells sorted from blood, collected in a trial of the OX40 agonist ivuxolimab. In DNA form, the CDR3 reads TGTGCCTGGAGTACCGGCCTGGGGGGAAACACCATATATTTT. It codes for CAWSTGLGGNTIYF.